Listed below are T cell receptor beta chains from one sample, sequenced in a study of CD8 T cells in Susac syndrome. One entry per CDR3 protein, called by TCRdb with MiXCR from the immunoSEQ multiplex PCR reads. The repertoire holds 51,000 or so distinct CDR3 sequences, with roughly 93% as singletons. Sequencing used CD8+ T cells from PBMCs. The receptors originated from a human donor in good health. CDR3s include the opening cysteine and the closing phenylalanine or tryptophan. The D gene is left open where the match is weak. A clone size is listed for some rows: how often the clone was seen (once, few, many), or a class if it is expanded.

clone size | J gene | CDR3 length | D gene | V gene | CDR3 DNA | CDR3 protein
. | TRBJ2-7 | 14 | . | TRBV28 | TGTGCCAGCAGTTTACCGCGGGGTCGTCTCGAGCAGTACTTC | CASSLPRGRLEQYF
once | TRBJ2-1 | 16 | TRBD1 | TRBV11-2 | TGTGCCAGCAGCACCGGGGACAGGGGTAAAGACAATGAGCAGTTCTTC | CASSTGDRGKDNEQFF
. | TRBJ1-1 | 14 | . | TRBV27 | TGTGCCAGCAGTTCGAACCAGGGGAGGACTGAAGCTTTCTTT | CASSSNQGRTEAFF
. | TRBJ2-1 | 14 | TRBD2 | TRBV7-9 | TGTGCCAGCAGCTTAGCGGGACTAGCGAATGAGCAGTTCTTC | CASSLAGLANEQFF
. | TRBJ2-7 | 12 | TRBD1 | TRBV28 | TGTGCCAGCAATAGACAGGGCTACGAGCAGTACTTC | CASNRQGYEQYF
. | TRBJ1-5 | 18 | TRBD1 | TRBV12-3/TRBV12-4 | TGTGCCAGCAGTTGGGACAGGTCTCCGAGTCCCGAAAATCAGCCCCAGCATTTT | CASSWDRSPSPENQPQHF
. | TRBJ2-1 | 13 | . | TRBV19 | TGTGCCAGTAGTATGACTCAGGCACATGAGCAGTTCTTC | CASSMTQAHEQFF
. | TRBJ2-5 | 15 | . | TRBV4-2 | TGTGCCAGCAGGCCTTTAATAACGGGAGAAGAGACCCAGTACTTC | CASRPLITGEETQYF
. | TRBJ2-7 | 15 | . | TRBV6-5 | TGTGCCAGCAACTTGGGGGAGGTATTGAACTACGAGCAGTACTTC | CASNLGEVLNYEQYF
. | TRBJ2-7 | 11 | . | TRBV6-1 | TGTGCCAGCGGGAACGGATACGAGCAGTACTTC | CASGNGYEQYF
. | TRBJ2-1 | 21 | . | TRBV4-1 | TGCGCCAGCAGCCAAGAACCAGGGGGCTTTAGCGGGAGATTTGGGGACAATGAGCAGTTCTTC | CASSQEPGGFSGRFGDNEQFF
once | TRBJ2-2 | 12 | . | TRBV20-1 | TGCAGTGCTAGAGAGAGGGCCGGGGAGCTGTTTTTT | CSARERAGELFF
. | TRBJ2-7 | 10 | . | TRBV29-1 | TGCAGCGTTATGGACTACGAGCAGTACTTC | CSVMDYEQYF
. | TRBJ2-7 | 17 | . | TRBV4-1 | TGCGCCAGCAGCCAAGACATTTGGGGGGAGAGAGGGTACGAGCAGTACTTC | CASSQDIWGERGYEQYF
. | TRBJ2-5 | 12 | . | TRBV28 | TGTGCCAGCAGTTTCCACGGAGAGACCCAGTACTTC | CASSFHGETQYF
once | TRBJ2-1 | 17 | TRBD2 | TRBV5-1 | TGCGCCAGCAGCCTCACGACTAGCGGGAGGGCCGGGGGTGAGCAGTTCTTC | CASSLTTSGRAGGEQFF
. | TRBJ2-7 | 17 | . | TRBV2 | TGTGCCAGCAGCGAAGGCGTGGGGGGAAGGGAATCCTACGAGCAGTACTTC | CASSEGVGGRESYEQYF
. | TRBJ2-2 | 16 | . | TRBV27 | TGTGCCAGCAGTCCAGACCTACAGGGTTGGACCGGGGAGCTGTTTTTT | CASSPDLQGWTGELFF
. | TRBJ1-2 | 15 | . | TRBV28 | TGTGCCAGCAGTTCGAACAGGGCATCCAACTATGGCTACACCTTC | CASSSNRASNYGYTF
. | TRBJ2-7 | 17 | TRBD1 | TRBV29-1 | TGCAGCGTTGAACGAAGCGGGACAGGGGGATTAACCTACGAGCAGTACTTC | CSVERSGTGGLTYEQYF
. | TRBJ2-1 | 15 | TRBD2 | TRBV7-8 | TGTGCCAGCAGCCTGACTAGCGCTACCTACAATGAGCAGTTCTTC | CASSLTSATYNEQFF
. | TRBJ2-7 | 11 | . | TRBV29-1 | TGCAGCGTTGACAAGGATTACGAGCAGTACTTC | CSVDKDYEQYF